The rows below give T cell receptor beta chains drawn from one sample of a study of OX40 agonist ivuxolimab in advanced cancers. Assay: immunoSEQ multiplex PCR; the TCRdb copy retains only in-frame clones and omits some. The sample has about 19,000 clones; over 80% are singletons. Material: CD4+ or CD8+ T cells sorted from blood, obtained in a trial of the OX40 agonist ivuxolimab. These receptors all stem from an adult with an advanced solid tumor such as melanoma, head and neck, liver or kidney cancer. CDR3s leave out the opening cysteine and the closing phenylalanine or tryptophan.

V gene	CDR3 length	J gene	CDR3 protein
TRBV2	13	TRBJ2-6	ASSATGLGANVLT
TRBV9	12	TRBJ2-7	ASSVDSSHYEQY
TRBV28	13	TRBJ2-7	ASRGLTGPLYEQY
TRBV7-9	10	TRBJ2-5	ASSNLQETQY
TRBV7-6	13	TRBJ2-2	ASSLARGGTGELF
TRBV5-1	14	TRBJ2-7	ASSPTGGISSGEQY
TRBV7-9	14	TRBJ2-7	ASSPPADQYSYEQY
TRBV27	15	TRBJ2-1	ASSSQLAGGKMGEQF
TRBV7-9	13	TRBJ1-2	ASSLGQGAAYGYT
TRBV19	10	TRBJ1-1	ASSIGGLNAF
TRBV19	13	TRBJ2-3	ASSETGSSADTQY
TRBV7-9	13	TRBJ2-3	ASSLAPSVDDTQY
TRBV2	15	TRBJ1-4	ASAGPRDSTTNEKLF
TRBV27	12	TRBJ1-5	ASRSGTGFQPQH
TRBV28	12	TRBJ1-1	ASSMTGWGTEAF
TRBV6-6	14	TRBJ2-5	ASTYRQGETKETQY
TRBV9	20	TRBJ2-7	ASSDPTNRDRGSQTPLYEQY
TRBV10-2	12	TRBJ2-7	ASAGSGNFYEQY
TRBV29-1	10	TRBJ1-2	SVEGDNYGYT
TRBV10-3	10	TRBJ2-7	AISEGNYEQY
TRBV7-3	13	TRBJ2-3	ASSLAGRGADTQY
TRBV4-1	13	TRBJ2-1	ASSQRSLVYNEQF
TRBV5-4	13	TRBJ1-2	ASSLVQGGHYGYT
TRBV27	14	TRBJ2-1	ASSLSGRGGYNEQF
TRBV9	14	TRBJ2-1	ASSVDGLGGYNEQF
TRBV9	12	TRBJ2-2	ASSGADGTGELF
TRBV4-1	11	TRBJ1-2	ASSQARGYGYT
TRBV7-9	11	TRBJ2-1	ASSLAGNNEQF
TRBV7-8	9	TRBJ2-1	ASSSPGEQF
TRBV6-5	12	TRBJ1-5	ASSSFGGTQPQH
TRBV7-6	13	TRBJ2-1	ASSLAGGQGNEQF